Each of the 28 T cell receptor beta chains below was sequenced from the same sample in a study of Graves' ophthalmopathy and Graves' hyperthyroidism. RNA transcripts served as template for amplifying TCR beta CDR3 sequences. The first-round RT-PCR employed HTBI primers together with the Qiagen OneStep RT-PCR kit. A multiplex PCR was then performed as the second round. TCRdb re-derived calls from the multiplex PCR reads in MiXCR, one entry per CDR3 protein. The sample comprises 150,000 to 200,000 distinct CDR3 sequences, about two fifths of which are singletons, and roughly 8.9% rests with the top ten. The sequenced material came from peripheral blood. The receptor source for this set is a man aged 30 to 39 with Graves' ophthalmopathy.

This clonotype occurred many times. The chain joins TRBV28 to TRBJ2-4; TRBD2 agrees at 12 bases. Germline CDR1 MDHEN, CDR2 SYDVKM. This CDR3 has 16 amino acids. The trim removed 4 bases at V and 5 bases at J, leaving 6 bases unmatched. CDR3 nucleotide sequence: TGTGCCAGCAGTTCGTGGGCTAGCGGGAGGGAAAACATTCAGTACTTC. As protein: CASSSWASGRENIQYF.

This chain connects TRBV12-3 or TRBV12-4 to TRBJ1-5; no clear D. V was shortened by 3 bases and J by 4 bases, with 16 bases between the two germline ends. The CDR3 extends over 16 amino acids. This chain's CDR3 is CASSFRSGQTNQPQHF. CDR3 coding DNA: TGTGCCAGCAGTTTTAGGTCTGGGCAGACAAATCAGCCCCAGCATTTT.

Only one count was recorded for this clonotype. The chain carries TRBV28 and TRBJ2-7, with 9 bases lining up with TRBD1. Trimming cost V 7 bases and J 6 bases; bases outside gene matches: 7. This CDR3 spans 13 amino acids. Per the germline V gene, CDR1 is MDHEN and CDR2 is SYDVKM. Written as DNA, the CDR3 is TGTGCCAGCACCCGGACAGGGGTAAGCGAGCAGTACTTC. Translating it yields CASTRTGVSEQYF.

This clonotype has at least ten counts. The chain employs TRBV7-2 and TRBJ2-4; perhaps TRBD2 as D (5 bases). There are 15 residues in the CDR3. Germline V gives CDR1 SGHTA, CDR2 FQGNSA. Trimming cost V 2 bases and J 0 bases, with 8 bases left between them. CDR3 sequence reads: CASSLTGLAKNIQYF. CDR3 DNA: TGTGCCAGCAGCTTAACGGGGTTAGCCAAAAACATTCAGTACTTC.

The rearrangement links TRBV28 to TRBJ2-7; 11 positions match TRBD2. Germline-derived CDR1 and CDR2 are MDHEN and SYDVKM. The CDR3 has 15 amino acids. V was pared by 2 bases and J by 7 bases, with 7 bases of the junction left unmatched. The CDR3 loop is CASSLPLAGAGEQYF. The DNA of the CDR3 is TGTGCCAGCAGTTTACCACTAGCGGGAGCGGGTGAGCAGTACTTC.

Many counts were recorded for this clonotype. CDR3 in DNA: TGCAGTGCTAGAGTTAGCGGGGGTCGGGAGACCCAGTACTTC. Its protein is CSARVSGGRETQYF. The J gene is TRBJ2-5, the V gene TRBV20-1; TRBD2 matches 9 bases. The CDR3 is 14 amino acids. With 1 base clipped from V and 5 bases from J, the junction kept 5 bases outside the gene matches. The germline V gene has CDR1 DFQATT and CDR2 SNEGSKA (reference sequence).

In this sample, this clonotype turned up many times. The CDR3: CATGPGQTQETQYF. The CDR3, as DNA: TGTGCCACCGGACCGGGACAGACCCAAGAGACCCAGTACTTC. The chain combines TRBV24-1 with TRBJ2-5, with 7 nucleotides matching TRBD1. Per germline, CDR1 KGHDR and CDR2 SFDVKD. This CDR3 has 14 amino acids. Losses at the gene ends were 9 bases for V and 1 base for J; bases not matched to a gene: 7.

This chain joins TRBV6-5 and TRBJ2-7; TRBD2 matches at 10 bases. Trimming at V came to 2 bases and at J to 4 bases, leaving 8 bases not matched to a gene. CDR3 length: 16 amino acids. Germline V gene lookup returns CDR1 MNHEY and CDR2 SVGAGI. The chain's CDR3 is CASSYGLAGDYYEQYF. Written as DNA, the CDR3 is TGTGCCAGCAGTTACGGGCTAGCGGGGGATTATTACGAGCAGTACTTC.

This clonotype showed up many times. J is TRBJ2-7 and V is TRBV10-3; a possible D gene is TRBD2 (7 bases). Germline assignment: CDR1 ENHRY and CDR2 SYGVKD. The CDR3 is 13 residues long. Trimming left V 7 bases short and J 3 bases short, with 13 bases between. CDR3 amino acids: CAIKGGANYEQYF. CDR3 sequence (DNA): TGTGCCATCAAGGGGGGGGCGAACTACGAGCAGTACTTC.

This clonotype appeared many times. The chain combines TRBV6-2 or TRBV6-3 with TRBJ1-1; 7 bases align to TRBD1. CDR1 MNHEY and CDR2 SVGEGT come from the germline V gene. The trim removed 6 bases at V and 6 bases at J, leaving 10 bases unmatched. The CDR3 extends over 14 amino acids. CDR3: CASSPFRDSPEAFF. The CDR3 DNA reads as TGTGCCAGCAGCCCCTTCCGGGACAGCCCTGAAGCTTTCTTT.

The V call is TRBV6-1, the J call TRBJ1-1, with D hard to call. Germline CDR1 is MNHNS and CDR2 is SASEGT. This CDR3 is 14 amino acids long. Trimming shortened V by 11 bases and J by 5 bases, and 21 bases separated the two germline ends. CDR3 region: CAWSIGIRTTEAFF. CDR3 sequence (DNA): TGTGCCTGGAGTATCGGGATTCGAACGACTGAAGCTTTCTTT.

The CDR3 reads CASSTQGASYEQYF. The CDR3, as DNA: TGTGCCAGCAGTACGCAGGGGGCATCCTACGAGCAGTACTTC. This sequence joins TRBV6-1 and TRBJ2-7, with TRBD1 identical over 8 bases. The CDR3 has 14 residues. The V gene end was trimmed by 5 bases and the J gene end by 1 base; junction bases not matched to a gene: 4. The germline V gene has CDR1 MNHNS and CDR2 SASEGT.

Worth noting for this clonotype: A read error may account for a junction end that differs from germline. CDR3 sequence: CANNKGDSSDEQYF. As DNA, the CDR3 is TGTGCCAACAATAAGGGGGACAGCTCCGACGAGCAGTACTTC. The V and J genes are TRBV12-3 or TRBV12-4 and TRBJ2-7; 7 positions match TRBD1. This CDR3 is built from 14 residues.

This sequence joins TRBV28 and TRBJ2-7; 9 nucleotides agree with TRBD2. Germline-derived CDR1 and CDR2 are MDHEN and SYDVKM. The CDR3 sequence is 15 residues long. The ends lost 2 bases at V and 6 bases at J; junction bases unmatched: 8. In DNA, the CDR3 is TGTGCCAGCAGTTTAGGCGCGGTGACTAGCGGCGAGCAGTACTTC. Translated: CASSLGAVTSGEQYF.

This rearrangement joins TRBV25-1 to TRBJ2-7; TRBD2 agrees at 7 bases. Germline CDR1 is MGHDK and CDR2 is SYGVNS. The junction had 9 bases not matched to a gene; V was cut back by 4 bases and J by 3 bases. The CDR3 loop spans 15 amino acids. The CDR3: CASSGGGLPSYEQYF. The CDR3 DNA sequence: TGTGCCAGCAGTGGGGGGGGACTACCGAGCTACGAGCAGTACTTC.

This clonotype was found many times. The chain is built from TRBV28 and TRBJ1-2; 7 nucleotides line up with TRBD1. The V gene's germline CDR1 is MDHEN and CDR2 SYDVKM. The CDR3 covers 13 residues. V shed 8 bases, J shed 2 bases, and the junction held 5 bases outside the gene matches. CDR3: CASELQGNYGYTF. In DNA form, the CDR3 reads TGTGCCAGCGAGCTACAGGGGAACTATGGCTACACCTTC.

A few counts support this clonotype. V is TRBV12-3 or TRBV12-4 and J is TRBJ1-1; 9 bases are a match to TRBD1. V shed 7 bases and J 2 bases; nucleotides not matched to a gene: 5. The CDR3 consists of 14 residues. The CDR3 DNA is TGTGCCAGCACCCCGGGACAGGGTAACACTGAAGCTTTCTTT. Translated, it gives CASTPGQGNTEAFF.

This clonotype has ten or more counts. V is TRBV30 and J is TRBJ1-5; the D is unclear. The CDR3 spans 15 residues. CDR1 GTSNPN and CDR2 SVGIG come from the germline V gene (reference sequence). V gave up 5 bases and J gave up 1 base, with 15 bases separating them. The CDR3: CAWSVTLSSNQPQHF. In nucleotides, the CDR3 is TGTGCCTGGTCCGTGACCCTTTCCAGCAATCAGCCCCAGCATTTT.

This sequence joins TRBV28 and TRBJ2-2; 7 bases line up with TRBD1. From germline, CDR1 is MDHEN and CDR2 SYDVKM. The trim removed 6 bases at V and 3 bases at J, leaving 10 bases unmatched. The CDR3 consists of 16 residues. CDR3 in DNA: TGTGCCAGCAGCCGAGGGGGCGCGGGCGACACCGGGGAGCTGTTTTTT. The encoded protein is CASSRGGAGDTGELFF.

The chain employs TRBV6-1 and TRBJ2-5; TRBD2 aligns across 8 bases. CDR1 is MNHNS and CDR2 is SASEGT in the germline V gene. The CDR3 loop spans 12 amino acids. J gave up 7 bases and V 10 bases, and 8 bases lay outside the gene matches. In nucleotides, the CDR3 is TGTGCCACCGGGGGGGATTTAGGGACCCAGTACTTC. Translating it yields CATGGDLGTQYF.

The V call is TRBV7-2, the J call TRBJ2-2; a weak D match, TRBD1 (6 bases). Germline CDR1 and CDR2: SGHTA and FQGNSA. The CDR3 spans 15 residues. Trimming shortened V by 5 bases and J by 5 bases, and 15 bases separated the two germline ends. The CDR3 loop is CASSPQGSATGELFF. The CDR3 region has the DNA TGTGCCAGCAGCCCGCAGGGGTCTGCGACCGGGGAGCTGTTTTTT.

The CDR3 reads CASRQGPQPQHF. CDR3 bases: TGTGCCAGCAGGCAAGGGCCTCAGCCCCAGCATTTT. This chain joins TRBV6-2 or TRBV6-3 and TRBJ1-5, with unresolved D. The germline CDR1 and CDR2 sequences are MNHEY and SVGEGT. The CDR3 is 12 amino acids. V shed 6 bases and J shed 6 bases, with 9 bases lying between them.

In this sample, this clonotype turned up many times. The V gene is TRBV7-8, the J gene TRBJ2-5, with a tentative D call TRBD1 (6 bases). Trimming removed 5 bases from V and 5 bases from J, with 15 bases in between. The germline V gene encodes CDR1 SGHVS and CDR2 FQNEAQ. The CDR3 is 14 amino acids. The CDR3 spells CASSPRRGSETQYF. In DNA form, the CDR3 reads TGTGCCAGCAGCCCCCGTAGGGGGTCCGAGACCCAGTACTTC.

This chain joins TRBV6-4 and TRBJ2-1; D is undetermined. The CDR3 length is 15 residues. Looked up from germline, CDR1 is MRHNA and CDR2 is SNTAGT. The V end lost 5 bases, the J end lost 0 bases, and 11 bases lay between the germline ends. The chain's CDR3 is CASSPRVSSYNEQFF. CDR3 sequence (DNA): TGTGCCAGCAGTCCCCGGGTCAGCTCCTACAATGAGCAGTTCTTC.

This clonotype has only a few counts. As DNA, the CDR3 is TGTGCCAGCTCAGGGTCGGCGAAGATAAGAGAGACTGAAGCTTTCTTT. Its translation: CASSGSAKIRETEAFF. The V and J genes are TRBV6-2 or TRBV6-3 and TRBJ1-1, with D possibly TRBD1 on 5 matching bases. V lost 8 bases, J lost 5 bases, and 24 bases lay in between. There are 16 residues in the CDR3. Germline CDR1 reads MNHEY; CDR2 reads SVGEGT.

The V and J genes are TRBV11-2 and TRBJ1-1; 11 nucleotides match TRBD1. Trimming at V came to 5 bases and at J to 4 bases, leaving 9 bases not matched to a gene. The length of the CDR3 is 16 residues. Germline-derived CDR1 and CDR2 are SGHAT and FQNNGV. The CDR3 loop is CASSPRTGGYSTEAFF. The CDR3 DNA reads as TGTGCCAGCAGCCCTAGGACAGGGGGCTATAGCACTGAAGCTTTCTTT.

This clonotype was seen many times. Germline and junction disagree at one end, which may indicate a read error. CDR3 sequence reads: CTSGFQGVHF. Written as DNA, the CDR3 is TGTACCAGCGGGTTTCAGGGGGTACATTTT. The chain combines TRBV6-2 or TRBV6-3 with TRBJ1-5; 7 bases fit TRBD1. CDR1 and CDR2 from the germline V gene are MNHEY and SVGEGT. This CDR3 is 10 amino acids long.

This clonotype has at least ten counts. The V gene is TRBV6-2 or TRBV6-3, the J gene TRBJ2-4; D perhaps matches TRBD2 (6 bases). This CDR3 contains 17 residues. CDR1 MNHEY and CDR2 SVGEGT come from the germline V gene. Trimming shortened V by 0 bases and J by 0 bases, and 12 bases separated the two germline ends. The CDR3 nucleotides are TGTGCCAGCAGTTACTCGGGAGGAACACTAGCCAAAAACATTCAGTACTTC. Translating it yields CASSYSGGTLAKNIQYF.